The entry below describes one TCR beta chain. The CDR3 has 14 residues. Germline-derived CDR1 and CDR2 are SGHTA and FQGNSA. V dropped 8 bases and J dropped 7 bases, with 18 bases sitting between them. As processed by the authors: Scientists estimated how many nucleated cells there were by amplifying reference gene primers. Assay: immunoSEQ multiplex PCR; the TCRdb copy retains only in-frame clones and omits some. Clonal size and the V and J genes are those of that table, whereas D and trimming came from the DNA. The sample contains 250,000 or so clones, more than 75% of which appear only once. The data were taken from a study of blood T cell repertoires in COVID-19. About the research overall: The United States, Italy and Spain were the sources of the acute and convalescent COVID-19 samples. The analysed material was cDNA or gDNA that came from T cells, B-cell-depleted T cells, or PBMCs.

This chain links TRBV7-2 with TRBJ1-5; tentative D call: TRBD1 (5 bases). The sample comprised peripheral blood. This receptor was taken from a man older than 75 with acute or convalescent COVID-19. The CDR3 coding sequence is TGTGCCAGCGCCATTGACTCTGGACAACAGCCCCAGCATTTT. It codes for CASAIDSGQQPQHF.